A single sample gave rise to the 8 T cell receptor beta chains below, sequenced in a study of blood T cell repertoires in COVID-19. Some clones are missing from TCRdb's copy, which holds only in-frame ones; the method was immunoSEQ multiplex PCR. Here the sample spans 50,000 to 60,000 clones, about 80% being singletons. Sequences were obtained from peripheral blood. The receptors were gathered from a man older than 75 with COVID-19, enrolled during active disease.

This chain joins TRBV5-1 and TRBJ2-3; TRBD2 matches 9 bases. Germline CDR1 is SGHRS and CDR2 is YFSETQ. V was pared by 3 bases and J by 6 bases, with 8 bases of the junction left unmatched. The CDR3 contains 15 residues. CDR3 amino acids: CASSSGLAPADTQYF. In DNA, the CDR3 is TGCGCCAGCAGCTCGGGACTAGCCCCGGCGGATACGCAGTATTTT.

This clone was detected a few times. The rearrangement links TRBV18 to TRBJ2-1; the D gene is possibly TRBD1 (6 bases). Deletions cut 6 bases from V and 9 bases from J, with 15 bases between. CDR1 and CDR2 from the germline V gene are KGHSH and LQKENI. This CDR3 region has 13 residues. The CDR3 protein is CASSLRGRGEQFF. The DNA of the CDR3 is TGTGCCAGCTCCCTCAGGGGACGGGGTGAGCAGTTCTTC.

The V call is TRBV28, the J call TRBJ1-2, with a tentative D call TRBD1 (6 bases). The CDR3 consists of 15 residues. Trimming took off 3 bases at V and 5 bases at J, with 16 bases between the two ends. Germline CDR1 MDHEN, CDR2 SYDVKM. The CDR3 here is CASSFGGGPSYGYTF. Written as DNA, the CDR3 is TGTGCCAGCAGTTTTGGGGGGGGCCCCAGTTATGGCTACACCTTC.

The chain links TRBV7-2 to TRBJ1-2, with unresolved D. V shed 1 base and J shed 5 bases, with 8 bases lying between them. Germline CDR1 SGHTA, CDR2 FQGNSA. The CDR3 has 13 amino acids. For the CDR3, the DNA is TGTGCCAGCAGCTTAGGGACTTCTTATGGCTACACCTTC. It yields the protein CASSLGTSYGYTF.

J is TRBJ1-1 and V is TRBV7-2, with TRBD1 as a possible D gene (5 bases). Trimming stripped 5 bases from V and 0 bases from J, with 13 bases between. The CDR3 is 15 amino acids. Germline assignment: CDR1 SGHTA and CDR2 FQGNSA. The CDR3, as DNA: TGTGCCAGCAGCGGACAAACAGCTATGAACACTGAAGCTTTCTTT. It codes for CASSGQTAMNTEAFF.

This sequence joins TRBV6-2 or TRBV6-3 and TRBJ2-1; TRBD1 matches 8 bases. The CDR3 runs to 16 residues. The V segment lost 6 bases and the J segment 0 bases; nucleotides outside the gene matches: 7. CDR1 and CDR2 from the germline V gene are MNHEY and SVGEGT. The CDR3 bases are TGTGCCAGCAGCCTACAGGGACAGGCCTCCTACAATGAGCAGTTCTTC. The encoded protein is CASSLQGQASYNEQFF.

The V gene is TRBV14, the J gene TRBJ1-6; no reliable D call. Trimming took 2 bases from V and 4 from J, leaving 9 bases between them. This CDR3 is built from 15 residues. Germline CDR1 reads SGHDN; CDR2 reads FVKESK. CDR3 nucleotide sequence: TGTGCCAGCAGCCAATTATCCCCTTATAATTCACCCCTCCACTTT. Translated: CASSQLSPYNSPLHF.

V is TRBV28 and J is TRBJ2-1; D is unresolved. V was clipped by 3 bases and J by 8 bases, with 14 bases between them. Germline values: CDR1 MDHEN, CDR2 SYDVKM. The CDR3 totals 14 residues. CDR3 DNA: TGTGCCAGCAGTTTTCAGCTCGGTACAGATGAGCAGTTCTTC. It yields the protein CASSFQLGTDEQFF.